Below, one TCR beta chain is given with its context. The antigen is undetermined. These data originate in a study of shared clonotypes between healthy human individuals. Study-level results: Sharing across four donors was highest in naive CD4 (around 5%) and lowest in memory CD8 (roughly 0.4%). Non-shared clonotypes showed lower generation probabilities than clonotypes common to all four donors. Investigators expected sequencing depth to affect clonotype sharing among donors.

Germline V gene sequence: CDR1 MDHEN, CDR2 SYDVKM. This CDR3 spans 16 amino acids. Trimming cost V 6 bases and J 3 bases; bases outside gene matches: 10. Data came from immunoSEQ multiplex PCR; TCRdb stores just in-frame clones and leaves some out. The sample holds more than 2,000,000 clones; approximately 95% are singletons and the top ten take about 0.37%. Negatively enriched CD4+ T cells were divided by CD45RA into naive and memory. The J gene is TRBJ2-2, the V gene TRBV28; 7 nucleotides align to TRBD1. The sequenced sample consisted of naive CD4+ T cells from PBMCs. Subset in this sample: CD45RA+ positively selected. The TCR comes from a man between 18 and 35 years old in good health. Some clones in this sample may be carry-over from other donors' samples. CDR3 residues: CASSLTGSADTGELFF. The CDR3 nucleotides are TGTGCCAGCAGCCTGACAGGGAGTGCGGACACCGGGGAGCTGTTTTTT.